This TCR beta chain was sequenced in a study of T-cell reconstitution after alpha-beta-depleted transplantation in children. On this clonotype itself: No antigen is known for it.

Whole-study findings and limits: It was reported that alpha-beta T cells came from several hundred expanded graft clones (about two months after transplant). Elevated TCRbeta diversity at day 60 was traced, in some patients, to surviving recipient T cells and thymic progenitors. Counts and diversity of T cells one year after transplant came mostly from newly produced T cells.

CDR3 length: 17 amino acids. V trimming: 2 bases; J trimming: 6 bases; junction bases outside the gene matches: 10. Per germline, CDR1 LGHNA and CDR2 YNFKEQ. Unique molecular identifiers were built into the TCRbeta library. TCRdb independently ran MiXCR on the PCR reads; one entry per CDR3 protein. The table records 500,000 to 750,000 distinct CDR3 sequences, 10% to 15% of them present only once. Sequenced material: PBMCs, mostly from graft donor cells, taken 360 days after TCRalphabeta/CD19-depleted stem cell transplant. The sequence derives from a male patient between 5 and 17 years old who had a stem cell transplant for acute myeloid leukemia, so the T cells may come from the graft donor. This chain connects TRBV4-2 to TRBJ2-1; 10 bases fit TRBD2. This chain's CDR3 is CASSQLTSGPAGNEQFF. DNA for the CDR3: TGTGCCAGCAGCCAATTGACTAGCGGGCCGGCGGGCAATGAGCAGTTCTTC.